What follows are 23 T cell receptor beta chains derived from one specimen sequenced in a study of cytomegalovirus exposure and HLA in healthy donors. Primers: 60 Vbeta forward and 13 Jbeta reverse. The protocol was immunoSEQ multiplex PCR, while the TCRdb copy is restricted to in-frame clones and leaves out a portion. The record lists roughly 110,000 clones, of which the ten most abundant hold around 3.5%. Sequenced: PBMCs. The receptors stem from a man younger than 40 in good health and CMV-seronegative.

The V gene is TRBV2, the J gene TRBJ1-2; D is unclear. The CDR3 has 13 residues. CDR1 and CDR2 (germline): SNHLY, FYNNEI. The V gene lost 3 bases and the J gene lost 5 bases, with 10 bases spanning the gap. The CDR3, as DNA: TGTGCCAGCAGTGAGGGAGCTGATTATGGCTACACCTTC. It is translated as CASSEGADYGYTF.

The chain combines TRBV5-1 with TRBJ2-6; D is uncertain. V lost 4 bases and J 1 base, leaving 6 bases between the germline ends. Germline-derived CDR1 and CDR2 are SGHRS and YFSETQ. This CDR3 spans 14 amino acids. In DNA, the CDR3 is TGCGCCAGCAGCCTAGGTTCTGGGGCCAACGTCCTGACTTTC. Translated: CASSLGSGANVLTF.

CDR3 sequence (DNA): TGTGCCAGCAGTCACAGGGGTGCAGTCACTGAAGCTTTCTTT. Residues: CASSHRGAVTEAFF. J is TRBJ1-1 and V is TRBV27; 7 bases line up with TRBD1. The germline gives CDR1 MNHEY, CDR2 SMNVEV (reference sequence). V was pared by 5 bases and J by 4 bases, with 7 bases of the junction left unmatched. The CDR3 totals 14 residues.

The chain joins TRBV30 to TRBJ2-2, with 7 bases identical to TRBD1. The CDR3 extends over 14 amino acids. Germline-derived CDR1 and CDR2 are GTSNPN and SVGIG (reference sequence). V was clipped by 2 bases and J by 10 bases; unmatched bases: 10. The CDR3 DNA reads as TGTGCCTGGAGTTTAGAGGGGGCCTCATTGGAGCTGTTTTTT. The encoded protein is CAWSLEGASLELFF.

The rearrangement uses TRBV2 and TRBJ2-5, with 10 bases fitting TRBD1. V lost 6 bases, J lost 5 bases, and 3 bases stayed unmatched. Germline values: CDR1 SNHLY, CDR2 FYNNEI. This CDR3 comprises 13 residues. The CDR3 DNA reads as TGTGCCAGCAGGACAGGGGGCGGTGAGACCCAGTACTTC. It is translated as CASRTGGGETQYF.

V usage is TRBV27 and J usage is TRBJ1-5; possible D gene TRBD1, 5 bases. The CDR3 extends over 14 amino acids. The germline CDR1 and CDR2 sequences are MNHEY and SMNVEV (reference sequence). V was clipped by 4 bases and J by 4 bases, with 11 bases between them. The CDR3 loop is CASSSREGNQPQHF. The DNA for the CDR3 is TGTGCCAGCAGTTCCAGGGAGGGGAATCAGCCCCAGCATTTT.

J is TRBJ2-7 and V is TRBV19, with D maybe TRBD2 (6 bases). CDR1 and CDR2 (germline): LNHDA, SQIVND (reference sequence). There are 13 residues in the CDR3. Trimming pared 5 bases from V and 2 bases from J, leaving 10 bases between. In DNA form, the CDR3 reads TGTGCCAGTAGTGCGGGGCTCGCCTACGAGCAGTACTTC. Its translation: CASSAGLAYEQYF. Complete variable domain (other parts from reference TRBV19 and TRBJ2-7): DGGITQSPKYLFRKEGQNVTLSCEQNLNHDAMYWYRQDPGQGLRLIYYSQIVNDFQKGDIAEGYSVSREKKESFPLTVTSAQKNPTAFYLCASSAGLAYEQYFGPGTRLTVT.

The rearrangement uses TRBV15 and TRBJ2-1; perhaps TRBD1 as D (6 bases). This CDR3 contains 13 residues. Germline V gene data show CDR1 as LNHNV and CDR2 as YYDKDF (reference sequence). V lost 4 bases and J lost 7, with 11 bases in between. The CDR3 sequence is CATSMTGGNEQFF. DNA of the CDR3: TGTGCCACCAGCATGACAGGCGGGAATGAGCAGTTCTTC.

The CDR3 region has the DNA TGTGCCAGCAGCGCCAGCCCCTCTAGCGGGGGTTATACGCAGTATTTT. Translation gives CASSASPSSGGYTQYF. The V gene is TRBV9, the J gene TRBJ2-3; 10 bases map to TRBD2. This CDR3 has 16 residues. The germline CDR1 and CDR2 sequences are SGDLS and YYNGEE. The ends lost 3 bases at V and 7 bases at J; junction bases unmatched: 11.

V gene TRBV7-2 combines with J gene TRBJ2-7; 7 bases are shared with TRBD2. The CDR3 length is 15 residues. Germline V gives CDR1 SGHTA, CDR2 FQGNSA. V trimming: 5 bases; J trimming: 3 bases; junction bases outside the gene matches: 10. Here the CDR3 DNA reads TGTGCCAGCAGCCCAGGGACTACCCTAGGCTACGAGCAGTACTTC. It yields the protein CASSPGTTLGYEQYF. Filled out from reference TRBV7-2 and TRBJ2-7, the complete variable domain reads GAGVSQSPSNKVTEKGKDVELRCDPISGHTALYWYRQSLGQGLEFLIYFQGNSAPDKSGLPSDRFSAERTGGSVSTLTIQRTQQEDSAVYLCASSPGTTLGYEQYFGPGTRLTVT.

The chain uses TRBV6-1 and TRBJ1-5, with D possibly TRBD1 on 5 matching bases. Germline V gene lookup returns CDR1 MNHNS and CDR2 SASEGT. CDR3 size: 14 residues. Trimming took 7 bases from V and 0 from J, leaving 10 bases between them. CDR3 sequence reads: CASMRGYSNQPQHF. CDR3 coding DNA: TGTGCCAGCATGCGGGGCTATAGCAATCAGCCCCAGCATTTT.

This sequence joins TRBV12-1 and TRBJ1-2; no DNA check was done on the table's D call, TRBD1. TRBV12-1 is a recognized pseudogene. This CDR3 spans 17 amino acids. The CDR3 is CASSFARQGQSNYGYTF. DNA of the CDR3: TGTGCCAGCAGCTTTGCGCGGCAGGGGCAGTCTAACTATGGCTACACCTTC.

This chain uses TRBV11-2 with TRBJ2-2; 9 positions match TRBD1. The CDR3 consists of 18 residues. Germline CDR1 SGHAT, CDR2 FQNNGV. J was trimmed by 2 bases and V by 5 bases; bases with no gene match: 12. The CDR3 DNA reads as TGTGCCAGCAGCCCGCGGGACAGGGCACCCAAAAACACCGGGGAGCTGTTTTTT. Translated: CASSPRDRAPKNTGELFF.

The V gene is TRBV5-1, the J gene TRBJ2-7; TRBD1 matches at 8 bases. This CDR3 spans 14 amino acids. CDR1 SGHRS and CDR2 YFSETQ come from the germline V gene. V was clipped by 3 bases and J by 3 bases; unmatched bases: 5. The CDR3 region is CASSSTGGLYEQYF. In nucleotides, the CDR3 is TGCGCCAGCAGCTCAACAGGGGGTCTCTACGAGCAGTACTTC. The entire variable domain, with the rest obtained from reference TRBV5-1 and TRBJ2-7, is as follows: KAGVTQTPRYLIKTRGQQVTLSCSPISGHRSVSWYQQTPGQGLQFLFEYFSETQRNKGNFPGRFSGRQFSNSRSEMNVSTLELGDSALYLCASSSTGGLYEQYFGPGTRLTVT.

CDR3 residues: CASSPVRNTEAFF. In nucleotides, the CDR3 is TGTGCCAGCAGCCCCGTCCGGAACACTGAAGCTTTCTTT. The chain recombines TRBV11-2 with TRBJ1-1; D is uncertain. Germline lookup yields CDR1 SGHAT and CDR2 FQNNGV. V was shortened by 5 bases and J by 1 base, with 8 bases between the two germline ends. The CDR3 runs to 13 residues.

The chain has TRBV11-2 and TRBJ1-1, with TRBD1 matching 7 bases. The CDR3 spans 16 residues. Germline CDR1 SGHAT, CDR2 FQNNGV. V shed 2 bases and J 3 bases; nucleotides not matched to a gene: 9. The CDR3 protein is CASSLTLRDSYTEAFF. CDR3 bases: TGTGCCAGCAGCTTAACTCTCCGGGACAGTTACACTGAAGCTTTCTTT. Supplemented by reference TRBV11-2 and TRBJ1-1, the full variable domain reads EAGVAQSPRYKIIEKRQSVAFWCNPISGHATLYWYQQILGQGPKLLIQFQNNGVVDDSQLPKDRFSAERLKGVDSTLKIQPAKLEDSAVYLCASSLTLRDSYTEAFFGQGTRLTVV.

CDR3 amino acids: CASSRPGTSGGTDTQYF. Here the CDR3 DNA reads TGTGCCAGCAGCAGGCCGGGGACTAGCGGGGGAACAGATACGCAGTATTTT. The chain links TRBV5-5 to TRBJ2-3, with 14 bases matching TRBD2. The germline gives CDR1 SGHKS, CDR2 YYEKEE (reference sequence). Trimming cost V 4 bases and J 3 bases; bases outside gene matches: 7. The CDR3 sequence is 17 residues long.

The chain carries TRBV4-3 and TRBJ1-2; TRBD1 might be the D (5 bases). The CDR3 is made up of 16 amino acids. V lost 2 bases to trimming and J lost 3 bases, with 16 bases between them. Germline V lookup: CDR1 LGHNA, CDR2 YSLEER. The CDR3 reads CASSQMLGARDYGYTF. The CDR3 DNA is TGCGCCAGCAGCCAAATGTTAGGGGCTCGGGACTATGGCTACACCTTC.

The rearrangement joins TRBV29-1 to TRBJ2-7; TRBD1 agrees at 9 bases. The V gene end was trimmed by 4 bases and the J gene end by 1 base; junction bases not matched to a gene: 11. This CDR3 has 16 residues. CDR1 SQVTM and CDR2 ANQGSEA come from the germline V gene. CDR3 nucleotide sequence: TGCAGCGTTGTACAGAATGGACAGGGGCTGTCCTACGAGCAGTACTTC. Protein product: CSVVQNGQGLSYEQYF.

V gene TRBV28 combines with J gene TRBJ1-5, with D possibly being TRBD1 (5 bases). V was pared by 5 bases and J by 4 bases, with 15 bases between. CDR3 length equals 15 residues. In germline, CDR1 is MDHEN, CDR2 SYDVKM. CDR3 coding DNA: TGTGCCAGCAGTACCCCAGGGAAGGCGAATCAGCCCCAGCATTTT. This sequence encodes CASSTPGKANQPQHF.

V gene TRBV10-3 combines with J gene TRBJ2-5, with D possibly TRBD2 on 5 matching bases. The CDR3 totals 15 residues. CDR1 is ENHRY and CDR2 is SYGVKD in the germline V gene. V dropped 6 bases and J dropped 1 base, with 15 bases sitting between them. The CDR3 DNA follows: TGTGCCATCAGCGGCGGGCAGGCTTTCCAAGAGACCCAGTACTTC. It is translated as CAISGGQAFQETQYF.

The chain is built from TRBV5-4 and TRBJ2-7; D is uncertain. Germline V gene lookup returns CDR1 SGHNT and CDR2 YYREEE (reference sequence). The CDR3 length is 15 residues. Trimming took off 2 bases at V and 0 bases at J, with 12 bases between the two ends. This CDR3 is CASSFRGRSSYEQYF. The CDR3 DNA reads TGTGCCAGCAGCTTCCGCGGTCGAAGCTCCTACGAGCAGTACTTC.

V gene TRBV4-1 combines with J gene TRBJ2-1; unclear D gene. In germline, CDR1 is MGHRA, CDR2 YSYEKL. The V and J ends lost 3 bases and 5 bases respectively, with 14 bases between them. The CDR3 totals 15 residues. In DNA form, the CDR3 reads TGCGCCAGCAGCCAGACTCGACTGCCCCACAATGAGCAGTTCTTC. The encoded protein is CASSQTRLPHNEQFF.